This passage covers 17 T cell receptor beta chains from one sample sequenced in a study of blood T cells in healthy people across ages. A J-beta primer mix and a sample-barcoded 5' primer were used in a second PCR of roughly 6 to 11 cycles. TCRdb re-called the 5' RACE reads with MiXCR, one entry per CDR3 protein. The sample gives roughly 1,700,000 distinct CDR3 sequences, roughly 27% of which show up once; around 7.7% is in the top ten. The sample consisted of blood. These receptors originate from a woman aged 25 to 39 in good health.

This clonotype was seen more than once but under ten times. V gene TRBV20-1 combines with J gene TRBJ2-1; 13 nucleotides align to TRBD2. V was clipped by 6 bases and J by 7 bases; unmatched bases: 18. From germline, CDR1 is DFQATT and CDR2 SNEGSKA (reference sequence). The CDR3 extends over 18 amino acids. CDR3 sequence (DNA): TGCAGTGCCCCGCCTGGGACTAGCGGGGTCCACTTGGGGAATGAGCAGTTCTTC. Amino acids: CSAPPGTSGVHLGNEQFF.

This clonotype was found a few times. V is TRBV27 and J is TRBJ2-3; the match to TRBD2 covers 7 bases. The CDR3 extends over 16 amino acids. V was pared by 4 bases and J by 2 bases, with 9 bases of the junction left unmatched. The germline V gene has CDR1 MNHEY and CDR2 SMNVEV (reference sequence). CDR3 bases: TGTGCCAGCAGTTCATTAGTTGCGGGGGACACAGATACGCAGTATTTT. Translated: CASSSLVAGDTDTQYF.

A few counts support this clonotype. The chain employs TRBV6-2 or TRBV6-3 and TRBJ2-3; 7 bases line up with TRBD2. From germline, CDR1 is MNHEY and CDR2 SVGEGT. This CDR3 region has 14 residues. The junction had 11 bases not matched to a gene; V was cut back by 7 bases and J by 7 bases. The CDR3 coding sequence is TGTGCCAGCATTAGAGCGGGGATCACGAATACGCAGTATTTT. Protein product: CASIRAGITNTQYF.

This clonotype has at least ten counts. The chain employs TRBV5-1 and TRBJ2-7; 7 nucleotides agree with TRBD2. Germline CDR1 is SGHRS and CDR2 is YFSETQ. This CDR3 contains 13 residues. With V trimmed by 4 bases and J by 3 bases, 4 bases remained unmatched. The CDR3 DNA reads as TGCGCCAGCAGCAGGGACTACTACTACGAGCAGTACTTC. Translated: CASSRDYYYEQYF.

V and J are TRBV20-1 and TRBJ2-7, with D possibly being TRBD1 (7 bases). Germline lookup yields CDR1 DFQATT and CDR2 SNEGSKA (reference sequence). V lost 7 bases, J lost 1 base, and 26 bases lay in between. The CDR3 sequence is 17 residues long. In DNA form, the CDR3 reads TGCAGTGTACCGAGGATGCAGGGGGATCGGGGGTCCTACGAGCAGTACTTC. Amino acid sequence: CSVPRMQGDRGSYEQYF.

As DNA, the CDR3 is TGTGCCAGCAACCGGGGGCTTTACAATGAGCAGTTCTTC. Translation: CASNRGLYNEQFF. The chain recombines TRBV6-2 or TRBV6-3 with TRBJ2-1, with D tentatively TRBD1 or TRBD2 (6 bases each). This CDR3 spans 13 amino acids. Trimming cost V 7 bases and J 4 bases, with 11 bases left between them. Germline CDR1 MNHEY, CDR2 SVGEGT.

The genes are TRBV30 and TRBJ2-7, with D possibly being TRBD2 (6 bases). This CDR3 is built from 13 residues. V was clipped by 0 bases and J by 2 bases, with 8 bases between them. Germline values: CDR1 GTSNPN, CDR2 SVGIG (reference sequence). The CDR3 here is CAWSVWEAYEQYF. In nucleotides, the CDR3 is TGTGCCTGGAGTGTGTGGGAGGCCTACGAGCAGTACTTC.

This clonotype appeared a few times. The V and J genes are TRBV12-3 or TRBV12-4 and TRBJ2-7, with D perhaps matching TRBD1 or TRBD2 (5 bases each). The V end lost 5 bases, the J end lost 0 bases, and 8 bases lay between the germline ends. This CDR3 is built from 13 residues. The CDR3 protein is CASSKGTSYEQYF. The CDR3 nucleotides read TGTGCCAGCAGTAAAGGGACCTCCTACGAGCAGTACTTC.

This sequence joins TRBV27 and TRBJ2-4, with D uncertain. The DNA matches TRBJ2-7 better at its end, which makes the J call doubtful. The CDR3 is 15 residues long. Germline CDR1 MNHEY, CDR2 SMNVEV (reference sequence). The CDR3 sequence is CASSPRAGPTYEQYF. The CDR3, as DNA: TGTGCCAGCAGTCCCCGGGCAGGCCCTACCTACGAGCAGTACTTC.

This clonotype was seen a handful of times. The chain joins TRBV7-2 to TRBJ2-5; the D gene is possibly TRBD2 (7 bases). The CDR3 consists of 18 residues. CDR1 is SGHTA and CDR2 is FQGNSA in the germline V gene. Trimming stripped 1 base from V and 1 base from J, with 19 bases between. This chain's CDR3 is CASSLGLLWRGLQETQYF. The CDR3 DNA follows: TGTGCCAGCAGCTTAGGACTTCTTTGGCGGGGGCTCCAAGAGACCCAGTACTTC.

The sample holds a few counts of this clonotype. The genes are TRBV7-9 and TRBJ2-1; 7 bases agree with TRBD2. The CDR3 spans 15 residues. Germline loops: CDR1 SEHNR, CDR2 FQNEAQ (reference sequence). Trimming at V came to 5 bases and at J to 8 bases, leaving 12 bases not matched to a gene. CDR3 nucleotides: TGTGCCAGCAGCGATGGACTAGTTCTGATCGATGAGCAGTTCTTC. Translation gives CASSDGLVLIDEQFF.

J is TRBJ2-2 and V is TRBV5-6; TRBD2 aligns across 7 bases. The CDR3 covers 15 residues. Trimming at V came to 4 bases and at J to 8 bases, leaving 11 bases not matched to a gene. The germline V gene encodes CDR1 SGHDT and CDR2 YYEEEE. CDR3 sequence reads: CASSGRLVLAGELFF. The CDR3 nucleotides read TGTGCCAGCAGCGGACGATTAGTACTAGCGGGGGAGCTGTTTTTT.

The rearrangement links TRBV2 to TRBJ2-1; D is uncertain. The CDR3 covers 14 residues. V was clipped by 3 bases and J by 4 bases, with 10 bases between them. The V gene's germline CDR1 is SNHLY and CDR2 FYNNEI. The CDR3 bases are TGTGCCAGCAGTGACTATACTTCATACAATGAGCAGTTCTTC. Its protein product is CASSDYTSYNEQFF.

The J gene is TRBJ2-5, the V gene TRBV20-1; D might be TRBD1 (5 bases). The CDR3 covers 13 residues. Trimming stripped 3 bases from V and 3 bases from J, with 11 bases between. Looked up from germline, CDR1 is DFQATT and CDR2 is SNEGSKA (reference sequence). The CDR3 loop is CSASWQGKETQYF. The CDR3 DNA is TGCAGTGCTAGTTGGCAGGGAAAAGAGACCCAGTACTTC.

This clonotype was counted at least ten times. Germline is not matched at one junction end, which may reflect a read error. V usage is TRBV5-1 and J usage is TRBJ2-1, with 12 bases that match TRBD2. Germline CDR1 reads SGHRS; CDR2 reads YFSETQ. The CDR3 contains 15 residues. The CDR3 loop is CASSPTSGGVNEQFF. CDR3 coding DNA: TGTGCCAGCAGCCCGACTAGCGGGGGAGTTAATGAGCAGTTCTTC.

The rearrangement links TRBV2 to TRBJ2-1, with D tentatively TRBD1 or TRBD2 (6 bases each). CDR1 SNHLY and CDR2 FYNNEI come from the germline V gene. Trimming cost V 8 bases and J 9 bases, with 20 bases left between them. This CDR3 contains 14 residues. CDR3 region: CASDTPGAKVEQFF. In nucleotides, the CDR3 is TGTGCCAGCGATACCCCGGGGGCCAAGGTTGAGCAGTTCTTC.

This clonotype was counted many times. The V gene is TRBV7-2, the J gene TRBJ2-1, with D hard to call. Deletions cut 4 bases from V and 6 bases from J, with 16 bases between. The CDR3 length is 15 residues. Germline assignment: CDR1 SGHTA and CDR2 FQGNSA. CDR3 protein: CASSSDRRLGNEQFF. As DNA, the CDR3 is TGTGCCAGCAGCTCGGACCGTCGTCTGGGCAATGAGCAGTTCTTC.